This paragraph reports one T cell receptor beta chain. This CDR3 is 17 amino acids long. Germline assignment: CDR1 LGHNA and CDR2 YSLEER. V was shortened by 4 bases and J by 7 bases, with 25 bases between the two germline ends. The source of the sample is a study of blood T cell repertoires in COVID-19. The protocol was immunoSEQ multiplex PCR, while the TCRdb copy is restricted to in-frame clones and leaves out a portion. The data contain 150,000 or so clones, about 85% of them singletons. This TCR came from a man in his 60s with COVID-19, enrolled during active disease. Sequencing was performed on peripheral blood. This rearrangement joins TRBV4-3 to TRBJ1-1, with D possibly TRBD1 on 6 matching bases. The CDR3 loop is CASSLGTWGQVSNEAFF. The CDR3, as DNA: TGCGCCAGCAGCCTCGGAACGTGGGGGCAAGTCAGTAATGAAGCTTTCTTT.